This section outlines one TCR beta chain sequence together with its context. Antigen: not known. The sample is drawn from a study of T-cell memory formation after mild COVID-19. The wider study: Clusters of TCRs were largely donor specific. Study conclusions and caveats: CD4+ bias marked clones expanding day 15 to 37, unlike balanced contracting clones. Among clones peaking at day 37 in the second wave, SARS-CoV-2 specificity remained unconfirmed.

After 5'RACE with constant-segment primers, TCR alpha and TCR beta cDNA libraries carrying sample barcodes and UMIs were obtained. Using its own MiXCR run on the 5' RACE reads, TCRdb lists one record per CDR3 protein. The table has approximately 410,000 distinct CDR3 sequences, around a quarter seen once; the top ten hold under 15%. This TCR was recovered from an adult woman who had mild COVID-19 (a few samples of this study predate the infection). Cell type and time point are not known. Sample: PBMCs or a T cell subset sorted from them (not recorded which).

The CDR3 DNA reads TGTGCCAGCAGGGCCCAGCGGGGGGTCACTGAGCAGTTCTTC. It translates to CASRAQRGVTEQFF. The rearrangement links TRBV6-5 to TRBJ2-1, with 9 nucleotides matching TRBD2. V lost 6 bases, J lost 9 bases, and 9 bases stayed unmatched. The CDR3 is 14 amino acids. Germline V CDR1 and CDR2: MNHEY, SVGAGI.